A single TCR beta chain is shown here with its context. Antigen specificity is unknown. MiXCR, run by TCRdb on the 5' RACE reads, gives a single entry per CDR3 protein. The table records 1.5 million to 2 million distinct CDR3 sequences, 32% of them present only once. The data derive from a study of identical twins. Study-level results: Surplus twin overlap in beta out-of-frame sequences was less pronounced. One should note that invariant MAIT and iNKT cells could partly confound zero-insertion analyses.

The CDR3 contains 14 residues. The germline V gene encodes CDR1 PRHDT and CDR2 FYEKMQ (reference sequence). Sequenced input: cord blood. The chain couples TRBV13 to TRBJ2-7; 7 positions agree with TRBD2. The assigned J gene may be wrong: the sequence end matches TRBJ2-5 better. This clonotype originated in a newborn girl in good health. CDR3 sequence (DNA): TGTGCCAGCAGCTATAGCGGGCCTGAGGAGACCCAGTACTTC. It encodes CASSYSGPEETQYF.